The source of this T cell receptor beta chain is a study of blood T cell repertoires in COVID-19. Overall study context: Sites across the United States, Italy and Spain contributed samples from acute and convalescent COVID-19. T cells, B-cell-depleted T cells, or PBMCs supplied cDNA or gDNA.

How the authors handled the data: Nucleated cell counts were estimated from reference gene primer amplification. The data were produced by immunoSEQ multiplex PCR, yet TCRdb's version contains in-frame clones alone and is incomplete. V and J calls and clone size are given by that table; D and trimming were obtained from the DNA. The sample records some 80,000 clones, 80% to 95% being singletons. Germline assignment: CDR1 SGHTA and CDR2 FQGTGA. Trimming left V 1 base short and J 6 bases short, with 12 bases between. CDR3 length equals 15 residues. Only a few counts were recorded for this clone. This receptor was identified in a woman older than 75 with acute or convalescent COVID-19. This rearrangement joins TRBV7-3 to TRBJ2-2; D is possibly TRBD2 (7 bases). The sequenced sample consisted of peripheral blood. In DNA, the CDR3 is TGTGCCAGCAGCTTAATGGCGGGGGCCGCCGGGGAGCTGTTTTTT. This gives the protein CASSLMAGAAGELFF. The variable domain in full, with the rest retrieved from reference TRBV7-3 and TRBJ2-2, is GAGVSQTPSNKVTEKGKYVELRCDPISGHTALYWYRQSLGQGPEFLIYFQGTGAADDSGLPNDRFFAVRPEGSVSTLKIQRTERGDSAVYLCASSLMAGAAGELFFGEGSRLTVL.